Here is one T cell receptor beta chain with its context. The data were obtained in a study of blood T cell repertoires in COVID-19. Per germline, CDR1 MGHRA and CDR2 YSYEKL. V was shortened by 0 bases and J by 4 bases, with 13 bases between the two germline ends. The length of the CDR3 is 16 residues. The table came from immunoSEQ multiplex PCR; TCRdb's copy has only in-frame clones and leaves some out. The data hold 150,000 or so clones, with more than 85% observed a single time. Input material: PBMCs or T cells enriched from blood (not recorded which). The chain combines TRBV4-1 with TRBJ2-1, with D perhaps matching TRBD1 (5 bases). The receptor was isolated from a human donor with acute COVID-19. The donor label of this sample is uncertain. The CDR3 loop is CASSQDRAHGYNEQFF. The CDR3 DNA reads TGCGCCAGCAGCCAAGACAGGGCCCACGGTTACAATGAGCAGTTCTTC.